The T cell receptor beta chain under discussion was sequenced for a study of blood T cell repertoires in COVID-19. The CDR3 is 14 residues long. Germline V gene lookup returns CDR1 SQVTM and CDR2 ANQGSEA. V lost 5 bases, J lost 1 base, and 15 bases lay in between. In the original analysis: It was from reference gene primer amplification that nucleated cell counts were estimated. The data were produced by immunoSEQ multiplex PCR, yet TCRdb's version contains in-frame clones alone and is incomplete. The DNA gave D and trimming, while V, J and clone size come from that table. The sample includes about 150,000 clones, roughly 88% of them seen just once.

This chain links TRBV29-1 with TRBJ2-7; a possible D gene is TRBD1 (5 bases). The source of this sequence is a man in his fifties or sixties with COVID-19, enrolled during active disease. The specimen was peripheral blood. CDR3 amino acids: CSVPITGRSYEQYF. The DNA for the CDR3 is TGCAGCGTTCCAATAACAGGAAGGTCCTACGAGCAGTACTTC.